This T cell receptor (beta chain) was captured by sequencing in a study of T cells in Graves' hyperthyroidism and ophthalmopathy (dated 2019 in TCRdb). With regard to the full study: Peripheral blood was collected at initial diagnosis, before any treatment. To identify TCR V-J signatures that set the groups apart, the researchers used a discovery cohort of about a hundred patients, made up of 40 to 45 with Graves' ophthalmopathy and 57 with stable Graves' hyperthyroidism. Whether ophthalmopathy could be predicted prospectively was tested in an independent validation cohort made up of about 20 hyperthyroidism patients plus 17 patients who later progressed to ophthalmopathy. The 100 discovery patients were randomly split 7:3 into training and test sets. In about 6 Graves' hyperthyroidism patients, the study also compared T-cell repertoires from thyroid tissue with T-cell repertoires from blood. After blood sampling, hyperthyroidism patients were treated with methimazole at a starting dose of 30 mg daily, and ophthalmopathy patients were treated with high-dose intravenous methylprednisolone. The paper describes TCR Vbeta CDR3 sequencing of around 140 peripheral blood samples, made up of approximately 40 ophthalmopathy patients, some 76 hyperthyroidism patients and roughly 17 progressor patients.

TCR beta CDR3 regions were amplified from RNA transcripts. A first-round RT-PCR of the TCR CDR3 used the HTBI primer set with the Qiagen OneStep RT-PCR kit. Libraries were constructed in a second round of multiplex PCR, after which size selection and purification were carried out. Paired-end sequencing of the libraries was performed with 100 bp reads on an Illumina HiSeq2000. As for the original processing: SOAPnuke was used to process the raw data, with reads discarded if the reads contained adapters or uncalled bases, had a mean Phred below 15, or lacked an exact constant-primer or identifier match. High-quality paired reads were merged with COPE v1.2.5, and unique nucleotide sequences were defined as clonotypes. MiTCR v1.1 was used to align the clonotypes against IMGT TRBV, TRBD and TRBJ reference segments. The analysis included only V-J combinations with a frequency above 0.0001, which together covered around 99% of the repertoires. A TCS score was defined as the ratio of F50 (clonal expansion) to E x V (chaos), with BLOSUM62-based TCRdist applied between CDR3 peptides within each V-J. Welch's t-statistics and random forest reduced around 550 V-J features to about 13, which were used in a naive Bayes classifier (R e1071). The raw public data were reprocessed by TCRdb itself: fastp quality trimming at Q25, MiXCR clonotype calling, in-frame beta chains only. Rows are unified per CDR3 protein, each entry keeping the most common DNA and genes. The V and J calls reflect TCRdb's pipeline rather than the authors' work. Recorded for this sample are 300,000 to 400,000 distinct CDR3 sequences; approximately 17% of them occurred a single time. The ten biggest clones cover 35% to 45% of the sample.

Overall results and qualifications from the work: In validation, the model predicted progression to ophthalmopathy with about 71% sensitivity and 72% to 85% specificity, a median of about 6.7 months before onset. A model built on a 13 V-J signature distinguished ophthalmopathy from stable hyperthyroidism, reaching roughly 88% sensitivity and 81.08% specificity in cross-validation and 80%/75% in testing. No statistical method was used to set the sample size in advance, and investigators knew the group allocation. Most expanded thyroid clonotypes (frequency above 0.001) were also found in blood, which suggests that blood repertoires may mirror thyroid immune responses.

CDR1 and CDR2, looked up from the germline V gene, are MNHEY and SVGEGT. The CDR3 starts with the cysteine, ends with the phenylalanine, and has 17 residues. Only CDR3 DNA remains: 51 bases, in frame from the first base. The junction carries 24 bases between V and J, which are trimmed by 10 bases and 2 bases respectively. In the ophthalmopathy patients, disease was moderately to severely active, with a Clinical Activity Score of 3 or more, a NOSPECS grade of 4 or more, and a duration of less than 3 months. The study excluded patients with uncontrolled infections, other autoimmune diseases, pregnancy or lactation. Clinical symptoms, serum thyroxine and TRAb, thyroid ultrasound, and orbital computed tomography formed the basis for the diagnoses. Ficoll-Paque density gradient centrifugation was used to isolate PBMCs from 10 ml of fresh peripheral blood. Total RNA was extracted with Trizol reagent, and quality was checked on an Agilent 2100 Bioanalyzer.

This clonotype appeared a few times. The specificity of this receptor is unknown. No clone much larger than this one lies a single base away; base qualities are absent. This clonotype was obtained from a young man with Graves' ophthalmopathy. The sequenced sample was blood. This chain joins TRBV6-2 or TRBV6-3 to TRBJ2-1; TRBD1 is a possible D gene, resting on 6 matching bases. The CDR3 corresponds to CATLNQPGHPPYNEQFF. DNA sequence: TGTGCCACCCTGAATCAACCGGGACACCCTCCCTACAATGAGCAGTTCTTC.